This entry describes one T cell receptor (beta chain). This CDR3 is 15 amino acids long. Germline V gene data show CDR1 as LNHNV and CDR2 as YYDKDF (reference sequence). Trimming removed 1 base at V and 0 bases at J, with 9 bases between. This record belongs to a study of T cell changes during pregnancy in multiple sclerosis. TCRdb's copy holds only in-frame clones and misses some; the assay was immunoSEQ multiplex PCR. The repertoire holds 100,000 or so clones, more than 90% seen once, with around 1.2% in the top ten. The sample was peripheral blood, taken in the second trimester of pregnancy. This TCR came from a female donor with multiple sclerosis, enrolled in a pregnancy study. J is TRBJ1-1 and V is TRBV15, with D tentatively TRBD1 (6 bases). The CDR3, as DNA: TGTGCCACCAGCAGAGGGGGGCTCCTGAACACTGAAGCTTTCTTT. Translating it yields CATSRGGLLNTEAFF.